Presented here are 22 T cell receptor beta chains from one specimen sequenced in a study of blood T cell repertoires in COVID-19. Only in-frame clones appear in the TCRdb table, and some are missing; sequencing was by immunoSEQ multiplex PCR. The table records roughly 63,000 clones, almost 90% of them present only once. Sequences were obtained from peripheral blood. The receptors originated from a woman aged 45-65 years with active or convalescent COVID-19.

The chain has TRBV10-2 and TRBJ1-2; 10 nucleotides match TRBD1. The CDR3 consists of 16 residues. Unmatched junction bases numbered 10, after V lost 5 bases and J lost 4 bases. The germline V gene has CDR1 WSHSY and CDR2 SAAADI. The CDR3 reads CASSTGQGERIYGYTF. The CDR3 DNA reads as TGCGCCAGCAGTACAGGACAGGGGGAGAGAATCTATGGCTACACCTTC.

The rearrangement joins TRBV5-6 to TRBJ2-7, with D possibly being TRBD1 (5 bases). Germline CDR1 and CDR2: SGHDT and YYEEEE. Trimming removed 2 bases from V and 2 bases from J, with 14 bases in between. The CDR3 consists of 15 residues. CDR3 region: CASSFAAGITYEQYF. The CDR3 region has the DNA TGTGCCAGCAGCTTTGCAGCAGGGATTACCTACGAGCAGTACTTC.

The chain recombines TRBV3-1 (or the pseudogene TRBV3-2) with TRBJ2-7; the match to TRBD1 covers 8 bases. Germline V gives CDR1 LGHDT, CDR2 YNNKEL (reference sequence). V lost 4 bases and J lost 0; bases outside the gene matches: 5. The CDR3 runs to 15 residues. The CDR3, as DNA: TGTGCCAGCAGCCCCCTCACAGGGGGCTCCTACGAGCAGTACTTC. Protein product: CASSPLTGGSYEQYF.

The V and J genes are TRBV6-5 and TRBJ2-7, with a possible D match to TRBD1 (6 bases). Trimming removed 2 bases at V and 2 bases at J, with 13 bases between. This CDR3 contains 15 residues. The germline CDR1 and CDR2 sequences are MNHEY and SVGAGI. CDR3: CASSYRDTSPYEQYF. The CDR3, as DNA: TGTGCCAGCAGTTACAGGGACACGTCCCCCTACGAGCAGTACTTC.

V and J are TRBV15 and TRBJ2-1; 15 bases map to TRBD2. V lost 1 base and J lost 3; bases outside the gene matches: 22. The CDR3 runs to 24 residues. Germline loops: CDR1 LNHNV, CDR2 YYDKDF (reference sequence). The CDR3 DNA reads as TGTGCCACCAGCAGAGGAAGGTGGGGGATTGTGGGACTAGCGGGAGGTTCCTTCTACAATGAGCAGTTCTTC. Its protein is CATSRGRWGIVGLAGGSFYNEQFF.

The chain links TRBV9 to TRBJ1-2; 8 nucleotides align to TRBD1. Germline values: CDR1 SGDLS, CDR2 YYNGEE. Trimming at V came to 2 bases and at J to 5 bases, leaving 11 bases not matched to a gene. This CDR3 has 16 amino acids. The CDR3 DNA is TGTGCCAGCAGCGTTTCAAAACAGGGGGATAGGTATGGCTACACCTTC. This sequence encodes CASSVSKQGDRYGYTF.

The chain uses TRBV3-1 (or the pseudogene TRBV3-2) and TRBJ2-7; 8 nucleotides line up with TRBD1. V dropped 0 bases and J dropped 2; count of bases not matched to a gene: 15. This CDR3 spans 19 amino acids. Germline values: CDR1 LGHDT, CDR2 YNNKEL (reference sequence). CDR3 amino acids: CASSQEGAWGTGGTYEQYF. As DNA, the CDR3 is TGTGCCAGCAGCCAAGAGGGGGCCTGGGGGACAGGTGGCACCTACGAGCAGTACTTC.

The V call is TRBV5-6, the J call TRBJ2-5; tentative D call: TRBD2 (6 bases). This CDR3 spans 13 amino acids. CDR1 and CDR2 (germline): SGHDT, YYEEEE. Trimming pared 5 bases from V and 1 base from J, leaving 9 bases between. CDR3 nucleotide sequence: TGTGCCAGCAGTTGGGAGGCCCAAGAGACCCAGTACTTC. Translated: CASSWEAQETQYF.

The J gene is TRBJ2-1, the V gene TRBV9, with TRBD1 matching over 8 bases. The germline gives CDR1 SGDLS, CDR2 YYNGEE. V shed 5 bases and J 3 bases; nucleotides not matched to a gene: 4. The CDR3 extends over 14 amino acids. CDR3 coding DNA: TGTGCCAGCAGTGTCGGACAGGGCTACAATGAGCAGTTCTTC. Translating it yields CASSVGQGYNEQFF.

This clone has more than one count but fewer than ten. The gene calls are TRBV5-6 and TRBJ1-1; perhaps TRBD1 as D (5 bases). The CDR3 has 14 amino acids. The V end was cut by 1 base, the J end by 3 bases, with 10 bases between. From germline, CDR1 is SGHDT and CDR2 YYEEEE. The CDR3 sequence is CASSLTGGDTEAFF. The CDR3 region has the DNA TGTGCCAGCAGCTTGACAGGAGGGGACACTGAAGCTTTCTTT.

V gene TRBV7-6 combines with J gene TRBJ2-6; 7 bases match TRBD2. V shed 5 bases, J shed 0 bases, and the junction held 7 bases outside the gene matches. The CDR3 spans 17 residues. CDR1 and CDR2 from the germline V gene are SGHVS and FNYEAQ. Here the CDR3 reads CASSRIERGSGANVLTF. For the CDR3, the DNA is TGTGCCAGCAGCCGAATCGAGCGGGGCTCTGGGGCCAACGTCCTGACTTTC.

This chain uses TRBV4-1 with TRBJ2-1; TRBD2 aligns across 9 bases. The CDR3 is made up of 17 amino acids. Trimming took 0 bases from V and 9 from J; bases not matched to a gene: 12. Germline loops: CDR1 MGHRA, CDR2 YSYEKL. As DNA, the CDR3 is TGCGCCAGCAGCCAAGATGGTCTAGCGGGATTAAGAGGTGAGCAGTTCTTC. Amino acid sequence: CASSQDGLAGLRGEQFF.

J is TRBJ2-7 and V is TRBV11-2, with 7 bases that match TRBD1. Losses at the gene ends were 2 bases for V and 4 bases for J; bases not matched to a gene: 5. Per the germline V gene, CDR1 is SGHAT and CDR2 is FQNNGV. This CDR3 region has 14 residues. Here the CDR3 reads CASSLRQGLYEQYF. The CDR3 DNA follows: TGTGCCAGCAGCTTAAGACAGGGTCTTTACGAGCAGTACTTC.

This chain joins TRBV5-6 and TRBJ1-2; 7 bases are a match to TRBD1. This CDR3 is built from 15 residues. Germline CDR1 and CDR2: SGHDT and YYEEEE. V lost 0 bases and J lost 6; bases outside the gene matches: 8. CDR3 sequence reads: CASSLGPRGVDGYTF. The CDR3 region has the DNA TGTGCCAGCAGCTTGGGTCCCAGGGGGGTTGATGGCTACACCTTC.

The chain employs TRBV6-5 and TRBJ2-4, with TRBD2 matching over 7 bases. The CDR3 length is 16 residues. Germline lookup yields CDR1 MNHEY and CDR2 SVGAGI. J lost 4 bases, V lost 0 bases, and 6 bases had no gene match. CDR3 sequence reads: CASSYSPLAAKNIQYF. CDR3 in DNA: TGTGCCAGCAGTTACTCACCCCTAGCGGCAAAAAACATTCAGTACTTC.

The chain uses TRBV4-2 and TRBJ2-7; 7 bases are a match to TRBD2. The CDR3 contains 13 residues. Germline V gene sequence: CDR1 LGHNA, CDR2 YNFKEQ. V lost 2 bases, J lost 4 bases, and 2 bases stayed unmatched. CDR3 sequence (DNA): TGTGCCAGCAGCCAAAGGACTAGGTACGAGCAGTACTTC. Translating it yields CASSQRTRYEQYF.

The chain links TRBV29-1 to TRBJ2-1; 10 bases are a match to TRBD2. V shed 7 bases and J 4 bases; nucleotides not matched to a gene: 22. The CDR3 contains 19 residues. Germline V gene data show CDR1 as SQVTM and CDR2 as ANQGSEA. CDR3 nucleotides: TGCAGCGGAGAGGAGGGCATAGCGGGAGGCCCACACTTTTACAATGAGCAGTTCTTC. It codes for CSGEEGIAGGPHFYNEQFF.

This chain uses TRBV19 with TRBJ1-5; 9 nucleotides match TRBD1. The CDR3 length is 16 residues. V lost 8 bases and J lost 4; bases outside the gene matches: 12. Per germline, CDR1 LNHDA and CDR2 SQIVND (reference sequence). CDR3 region: CASDTGTGILNQPQHF. In DNA form, the CDR3 reads TGTGCCAGTGATACCGGGACAGGGATTCTGAATCAGCCCCAGCATTTT.

This chain links TRBV3-1 (or the pseudogene TRBV3-2) with TRBJ1-4; 7 nucleotides line up with TRBD1. The CDR3 extends over 15 amino acids. Per the germline V gene, CDR1 is LGHDT and CDR2 is YNNKEL (reference sequence). The junction had 6 bases not matched to a gene; V was cut back by 1 base and J by 7 bases. This chain's CDR3 is CASSQAVAGGEKLFF. CDR3 in DNA: TGTGCCAGCAGCCAAGCCGTGGCAGGGGGTGAAAAACTGTTTTTT.

V usage is TRBV4-1 and J usage is TRBJ1-5; 7 bases map to TRBD1. CDR1 is MGHRA, CDR2 YSYEKL, per germline. With 4 bases clipped from V and 3 bases from J, the junction kept 3 bases outside the gene matches. This CDR3 is built from 14 residues. In DNA form, the CDR3 reads TGCGCCAGCAGCCCGACAGGGCCCAATCAGCCCCAGCATTTT. Translated: CASSPTGPNQPQHF.

V gene TRBV7-2 combines with J gene TRBJ2-7; TRBD2 matches at 7 bases. CDR3 length: 16 residues. Trimming took 0 bases from V and 2 from J; bases not matched to a gene: 7. Per germline, CDR1 SGHTA and CDR2 FQGNSA. This chain's CDR3 is CASSLAGGSNTYEQYF. The CDR3 DNA follows: TGTGCCAGCAGCTTAGCGGGCGGGAGTAATACCTACGAGCAGTACTTC.

This clone was picked up one time. The V gene is TRBV7-8, the J gene TRBJ2-7, with D possibly TRBD2 on 5 matching bases. Germline V gene sequence: CDR1 SGHVS, CDR2 FQNEAQ. This CDR3 region has 14 residues. With 1 base removed from V and 3 bases from J, the gap between germline ends came to 10 bases. CDR3 DNA sequence: TGTGCCAGCAGCTTAGAGCGGTGGGGCTACGAGCAGTACTTC. Translated: CASSLERWGYEQYF. Full variable domain (rest looked up from reference TRBV7-8 and TRBJ2-7): GAGVSQSPRYKVAKRGQDVALRCDPISGHVSLFWYQQALGQGPEFLTYFQNEAQLDKSGLPSDRFFAERPEGSVSTLKIQRTQQEDSAVYLCASSLERWGYEQYFGPGTRLTVT.